This T cell receptor (beta chain) was recovered during a study of PD-1 blockade in classical Hodgkin lymphoma. The study, taken as a whole, reports: Reported baseline diversity: healthy donors highest, relapsed/refractory patients lowest. It was CD4+ TCR diversity, not CD8+, that rose significantly by C4D1. Factors driving the repertoire differences, possibly disease activity or prior therapy, remain undefined.

Concerning this clone: The antigen is unknown.

Time point described: cycle 4 day 1 (C4D1), after 5 to 7 weeks of nivolumab. In every patient, relapse followed autologous stem cell transplantation, while exposure to brentuximab vedotin differed. The study recorded best responses of complete response, partial response or progressive disease. The protocol was immunoSEQ multiplex PCR, while the TCRdb copy is restricted to in-frame clones and leaves out a portion. The table lists roughly 27,000 clones, over 55% of them singletons. This clonotype originated in a human donor with classical Hodgkin lymphoma. This specimen consisted of peripheral blood mononuclear cells (PBMCs), obtained before the fourth cycle of nivolumab.

CDR3 sequence (DNA): TGTGCCAGCAGCCAAGGGTCCGGGGAGTCCTACAATGAGCAGTTCTTC. The encoded protein is CASSQGSGESYNEQFF. V and J are TRBV14 and TRBJ2-1, with D possibly TRBD2 on 5 matching bases. The CDR3 contains 16 residues. Trimming stripped 1 base from V and 1 base from J, with 11 bases between. The V gene's germline CDR1 is SGHDN and CDR2 FVKESK.